A single sample gave rise to the 14 T cell receptor beta chains below, sequenced in a study of blood T cell repertoires in COVID-19. Assay used: immunoSEQ multiplex PCR; TCRdb lists only in-frame clones, some missing. The sample carries 400,000 or so clones, roughly 91% recorded once. The specimen was PBMCs or T cells enriched from blood (not recorded which). Source of these receptors: a man between 18 and 29 years old who had recovered from COVID-19.

The chain joins TRBV5-1 to TRBJ2-3; tentatively, D is TRBD1 (7 bases). Germline loops: CDR1 SGHRS, CDR2 YFSETQ. Trimming left V 4 bases short and J 1 base short, with 10 bases between. The CDR3 runs to 14 residues. This CDR3 is CASSGGTGTDTQYF. CDR3 DNA sequence: TGCGCCAGCAGCGGAGGGACAGGCACAGATACGCAGTATTTT. Based on the CDR3 plus reference TRBV5-1 and TRBJ2-3, the full variable domain is KAGVTQTPRYLIKTRGQQVTLSCSPISGHRSVSWYQQTPGQGLQFLFEYFSETQRNKGNFPGRFSGRQFSNSRSEMNVSTLELGDSALYLCASSGGTGTDTQYFGPGTRLTVL.

The chain uses TRBV19 and TRBJ1-4; the D is unclear. Trimming left V 7 bases short and J 7 bases short, with 16 bases between. The CDR3 totals 14 residues. Germline loops: CDR1 LNHDA, CDR2 SQIVND (reference sequence). The CDR3 DNA reads as TGTGCCAGTACCCACCGAGGAGGTGGTGAAAAACTGTTTTTT. It encodes CASTHRGGGEKLFF.

The chain links TRBV11-3 to TRBJ1-1; TRBD1 is a possible D gene (5 bases). Per the germline V gene, CDR1 is SGHNT and CDR2 is YENEEA. Trimming cost V 4 bases and J 4 bases, with 10 bases left between them. This CDR3 is built from 13 residues. DNA for the CDR3: TGTGCCAGCAGCTCTCGGGGGAGCACTGAAGCTTTCTTT. Translating it yields CASSSRGSTEAFF.

This clone was seen many times. V is TRBV7-7 and J is TRBJ2-2; D is possibly TRBD2 (5 bases). This CDR3 is built from 15 residues. Germline CDR1 is SSHAT and CDR2 is FNYEAQ (reference sequence). Trimming shortened V by 5 bases and J by 3 bases, and 13 bases separated the two germline ends. DNA for the CDR3: TGTGCCAGCAGCCTAAGAGCGGAAGACACCGGGGAGCTGTTTTTT. Residues: CASSLRAEDTGELFF.

This chain connects TRBV11-2 to TRBJ2-1; tentative D call: TRBD2 (5 bases). Between the trimmed V and J ends, which lost 2 bases and 6 bases, there was a span of 17 bases. The V gene's germline CDR1 is SGHAT and CDR2 FQNNGV. The CDR3 totals 16 residues. The CDR3 coding sequence is TGTGCCAGCAGCTTACTGAGGACGGACTTCGTCAATGAGCAGTTCTTC. Translation: CASSLLRTDFVNEQFF.

This clone was recorded once. The rearrangement joins TRBV28 to TRBJ1-2; perhaps TRBD1 as D (6 bases). The V end was cut by 6 bases, the J end by 5 bases, with 19 bases between. Looked up from germline, CDR1 is MDHEN and CDR2 is SYDVKM. This CDR3 has 15 amino acids. The CDR3 region is CASSGRGALGYGYTF. The CDR3 region has the DNA TGTGCCAGCAGCGGGCGGGGGGCCCTAGGTTATGGCTACACCTTC.

The chain combines TRBV29-1 with TRBJ2-7; 8 bases map to TRBD1. The germline V gene encodes CDR1 SQVTM and CDR2 ANQGSEA. CDR3 length: 16 residues. The V segment lost 1 base and the J segment 7 bases; nucleotides outside the gene matches: 15. Here the CDR3 DNA reads TGCAGCGTTGAAGCCAGCCGGGACAGGCGGCCTTCGGAGCAGTACTTC. Residues: CSVEASRDRRPSEQYF.

The gene calls are TRBV19 and TRBJ1-5, with no clear D. V was pared by 5 bases and J by 5 bases, with 7 bases between. CDR3 length: 12 amino acids. From germline, CDR1 is LNHDA and CDR2 SQIVND (reference sequence). The CDR3 loop is CASSPGDQPQHF. DNA of the CDR3: TGTGCCAGTAGTCCCGGGGATCAGCCCCAGCATTTT.

This CDR3 is CASSLMSLAGFQETQYF. CDR3 nucleotides: TGTGCCAGCAGCTTAATGAGTCTAGCGGGTTTTCAAGAGACCCAGTACTTC. The V gene is TRBV5-5, the J gene TRBJ2-5; 8 bases match TRBD2. The CDR3 sequence is 17 residues long. Losses at the gene ends were 2 bases for V and 2 bases for J; bases not matched to a gene: 11. Germline loops: CDR1 SGHKS, CDR2 YYEKEE (reference sequence). Filled out from reference TRBV5-5 and TRBJ2-5, the complete variable domain reads DAGVTQSPTHLIKTRGQQVTLRCSPISGHKSVSWYQQVLGQGPQFIFQYYEKEERGRGNFPDRFSARQFPNYSSELNVNALLLGDSALYLCASSLMSLAGFQETQYFGPGTRLLVL.

This clone was detected once. This chain links TRBV6-5 with TRBJ1-4; D not resolved. CDR1 and CDR2 from the germline V gene are MNHEY and SVGAGI. The length of the CDR3 is 11 residues. The V gene lost 6 bases and the J gene lost 8 bases, with 7 bases spanning the gap. The CDR3 bases are TGTGCCAGCAGCTCTCGGGAAAAACTGTTTTTT. This encodes CASSSREKLFF.

The V gene is TRBV12-2, the J gene TRBJ1-1. TRBV12-2 is an annotated pseudogene. The CDR3 has 15 residues. CDR3 residues: CASRLEARQPAEAFF. CDR3 DNA sequence: TGTGCAAGTCGCTTAGAAGCGCGGCAGCCGGCTGAAGCTTTCTTT.

The V gene is TRBV18, the J gene TRBJ2-1, with a possible D match to TRBD1 (6 bases). Germline V lookup: CDR1 KGHSH, CDR2 LQKENI. Trimming stripped 1 base from V and 7 bases from J, with 14 bases between. This CDR3 is built from 15 residues. The chain's CDR3 is CASSPLAGVGNEQFF. CDR3 bases: TGTGCCAGCTCACCACTTGCAGGGGTCGGGAATGAGCAGTTCTTC. The complete variable domain, with remaining parts taken from reference TRBV18 and TRBJ2-1, reads NAGVMQNPRHLVRRRGQEARLRCSPMKGHSHVYWYRQLPEEGLKFMVYLQKENIIDESGMPKERFSAEFPKEGPSILRIQQVVRGDSAAYFCASSPLAGVGNEQFFGPGTRLTVL.

The chain links TRBV12-3 or TRBV12-4 to TRBJ1-4; no clear D. Trimming removed 2 bases from V and 8 bases from J, with 6 bases in between. The CDR3 is made up of 12 amino acids. The CDR3 loop is CASSLIREKLFF. CDR3 bases: TGTGCCAGCAGTTTAATTAGAGAAAAACTGTTTTTT.

V is TRBV7-3 and J is TRBJ2-5, with TRBD2 matching over 11 bases. V shed 3 bases and J 5 bases; nucleotides not matched to a gene: 5. The length of the CDR3 is 15 residues. CDR1 and CDR2 (germline): SGHTA, FQGTGA. The CDR3 protein is CASSLTSGEVETQYF. DNA of the CDR3: TGTGCCAGCAGCTTGACTAGCGGGGAAGTTGAGACCCAGTACTTC.